This T cell receptor beta chain was captured by sequencing in a study of OX40 agonist ivuxolimab in advanced cancers. Findings and caveats of the study: At 0.1 to 3.0 mg/kg and by week 6, CD4+ and CD8+ T cells in the blood had expanded clonally.

Only in-frame clones appear in the TCRdb table, and some are missing; sequencing was by immunoSEQ multiplex PCR. Of 100,000 or so clones listed, less than 95% were seen once; the top ten hold under 0.4%. As concerns this clone: Its antigen is undetermined.

CDR3 length: 11 residues. The V gene lost 0 bases and the J gene lost 5 bases, with 2 bases spanning the gap. Germline CDR1 reads MDHEN; CDR2 reads SYDVKM. The gene calls are TRBV28 and TRBJ2-7; D is undetermined. The TCR comes from an adult with an advanced solid tumor such as melanoma, head and neck, liver or kidney cancer. Sequenced material: CD4+ or CD8+ T cells sorted from blood, taken in a trial of the OX40 agonist ivuxolimab. In nucleotides, the CDR3 is TGTGCCAGCAGTTTATGGGACGAGCAGTACTTC. Translation: CASSLWDEQYF.